In its sample, the clone carrying this T cell receptor beta chain was seen many times. The antigen remains unidentified. Germline V gene lookup returns CDR1 DFQATT and CDR2 SNEGSKA (reference sequence). The CDR3 contains 15 residues. The V and J ends lost 0 bases and 1 base respectively, with 11 bases between them. A second about 7 to 11 cycle PCR used barcoded and J-beta primers. TCRdb processed the 5' RACE reads anew with MiXCR; each CDR3 protein has one entry. The sample records 650,000 to 700,000 distinct CDR3 sequences, about 30% being singletons. The data belong to a study of blood T cells in healthy people across ages. Study-level points and caveats: TCR beta diversity per million T cells fell roughly linearly with age.

Sequences were obtained from blood. The sequence derives from a woman at least 80 years old in good health. This sequence joins TRBV20-1 and TRBJ2-3; D could derive from TRBD1 or TRBD2 (5 bases each). DNA for the CDR3: TGCAGTGCTAGAGATGAGGGCAGGGGCACAGATACGCAGTATTTT. It specifies CSARDEGRGTDTQYF.